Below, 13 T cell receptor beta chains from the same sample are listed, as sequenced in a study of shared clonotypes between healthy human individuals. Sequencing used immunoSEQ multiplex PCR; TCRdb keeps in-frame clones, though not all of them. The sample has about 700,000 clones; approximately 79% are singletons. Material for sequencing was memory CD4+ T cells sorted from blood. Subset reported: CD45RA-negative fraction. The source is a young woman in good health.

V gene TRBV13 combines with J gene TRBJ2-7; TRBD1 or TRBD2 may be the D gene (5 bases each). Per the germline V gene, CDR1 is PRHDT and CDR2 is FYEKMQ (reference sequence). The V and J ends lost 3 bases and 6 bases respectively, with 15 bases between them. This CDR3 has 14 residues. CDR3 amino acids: CASSFPGPQFEQYF. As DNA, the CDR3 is TGTGCCAGCAGCTTTCCGGGACCACAGTTCGAGCAGTACTTC.

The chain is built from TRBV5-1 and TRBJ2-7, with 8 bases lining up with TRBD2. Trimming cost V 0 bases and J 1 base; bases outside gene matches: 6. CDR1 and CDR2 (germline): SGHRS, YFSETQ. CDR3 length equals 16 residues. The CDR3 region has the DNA TGCGCCAGCAGCTTGGGTGCGGGACTAGGATCCTACGAGCAGTACTTC. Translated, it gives CASSLGAGLGSYEQYF.

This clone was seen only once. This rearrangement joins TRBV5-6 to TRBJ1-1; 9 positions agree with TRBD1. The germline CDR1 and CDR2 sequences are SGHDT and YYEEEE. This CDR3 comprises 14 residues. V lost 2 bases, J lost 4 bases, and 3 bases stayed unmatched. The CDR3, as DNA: TGTGCCAGCAGCTTTTCGGGACAGGGCACTGAAGCTTTCTTT. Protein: CASSFSGQGTEAFF.

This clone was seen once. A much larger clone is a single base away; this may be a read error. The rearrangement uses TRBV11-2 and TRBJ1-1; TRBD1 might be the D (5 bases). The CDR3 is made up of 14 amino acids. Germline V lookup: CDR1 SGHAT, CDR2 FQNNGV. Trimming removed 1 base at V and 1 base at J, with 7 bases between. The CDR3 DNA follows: TGTGCCAGCAGCTTAGTGGGGGGGAACACTGAAGCTTTCTTT. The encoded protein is CASSLVGGNTEAFF.

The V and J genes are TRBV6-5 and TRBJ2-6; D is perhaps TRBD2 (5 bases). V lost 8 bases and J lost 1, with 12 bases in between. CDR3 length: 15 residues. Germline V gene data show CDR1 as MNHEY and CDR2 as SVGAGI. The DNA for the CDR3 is TGTGCCAGCCGGGGAGAAGGATCTGGGGCCAACGTCCTGACTTTC. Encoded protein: CASRGEGSGANVLTF.

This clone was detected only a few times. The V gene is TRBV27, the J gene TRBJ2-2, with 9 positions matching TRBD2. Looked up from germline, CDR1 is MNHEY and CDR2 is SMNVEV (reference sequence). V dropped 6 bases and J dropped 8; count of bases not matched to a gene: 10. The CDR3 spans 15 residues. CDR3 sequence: CASRDMREGLGELFF. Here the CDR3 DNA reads TGTGCCAGCAGGGATATGCGGGAGGGCCTTGGGGAGCTGTTTTTT.

CDR3 coding DNA: TGTGCCAGCAGCCAAGCAGGGGGACCAAATGAAAAACTGTTTTTT. It translates to CASSQAGGPNEKLFF. The genes are TRBV4-2 and TRBJ1-4; the match to TRBD1 covers 7 bases. This CDR3 comprises 15 residues. V gave up 1 base and J gave up 5 bases; unmatched junction bases: 4. Germline loops: CDR1 LGHNA, CDR2 YNFKEQ.

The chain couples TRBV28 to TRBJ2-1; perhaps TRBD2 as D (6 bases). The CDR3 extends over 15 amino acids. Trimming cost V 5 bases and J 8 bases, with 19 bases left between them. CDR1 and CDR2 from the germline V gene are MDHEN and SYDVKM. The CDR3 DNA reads TGTGCCAGCAGTCCGTGGGGAGGTATCTCCCATGAGCAGTTCTTC. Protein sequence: CASSPWGGISHEQFF.

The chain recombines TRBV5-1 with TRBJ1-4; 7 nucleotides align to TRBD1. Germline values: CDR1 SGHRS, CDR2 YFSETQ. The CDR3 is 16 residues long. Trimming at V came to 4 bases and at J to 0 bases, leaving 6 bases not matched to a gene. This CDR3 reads CASSKTGTATNEKLFF. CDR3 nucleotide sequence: TGCGCCAGCAGCAAAACCGGGACAGCAACTAATGAAAAACTGTTTTTT.

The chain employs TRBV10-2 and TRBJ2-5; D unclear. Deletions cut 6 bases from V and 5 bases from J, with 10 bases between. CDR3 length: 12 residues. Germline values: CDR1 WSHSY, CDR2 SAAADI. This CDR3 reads CASSANRETQYF. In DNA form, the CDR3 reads TGCGCCAGCAGCGCGAATAGGGAGACCCAGTACTTC.

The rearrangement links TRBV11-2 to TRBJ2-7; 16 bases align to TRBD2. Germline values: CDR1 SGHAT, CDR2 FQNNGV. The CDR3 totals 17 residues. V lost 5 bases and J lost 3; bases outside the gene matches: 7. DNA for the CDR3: TGTGCCAGCAGCGGGACTAGCGGGAGGGCCCGGGGCTACGAGCAGTACTTC. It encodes CASSGTSGRARGYEQYF.

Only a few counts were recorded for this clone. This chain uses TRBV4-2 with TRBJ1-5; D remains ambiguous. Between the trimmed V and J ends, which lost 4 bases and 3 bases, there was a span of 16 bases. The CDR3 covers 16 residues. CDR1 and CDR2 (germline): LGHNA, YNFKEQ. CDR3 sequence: CASSPHLQFDNQPQHF. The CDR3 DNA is TGTGCCAGCAGCCCCCACCTCCAATTCGACAATCAGCCCCAGCATTTT.

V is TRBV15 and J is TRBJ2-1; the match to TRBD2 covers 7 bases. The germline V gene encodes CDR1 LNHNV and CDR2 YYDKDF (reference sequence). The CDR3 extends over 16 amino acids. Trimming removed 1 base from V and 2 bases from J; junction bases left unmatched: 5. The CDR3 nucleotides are TGTGCCACCAGCAGAGTTGCCCTAGCGGCCTACAATGAGCAGTTCTTC. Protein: CATSRVALAAYNEQFF.